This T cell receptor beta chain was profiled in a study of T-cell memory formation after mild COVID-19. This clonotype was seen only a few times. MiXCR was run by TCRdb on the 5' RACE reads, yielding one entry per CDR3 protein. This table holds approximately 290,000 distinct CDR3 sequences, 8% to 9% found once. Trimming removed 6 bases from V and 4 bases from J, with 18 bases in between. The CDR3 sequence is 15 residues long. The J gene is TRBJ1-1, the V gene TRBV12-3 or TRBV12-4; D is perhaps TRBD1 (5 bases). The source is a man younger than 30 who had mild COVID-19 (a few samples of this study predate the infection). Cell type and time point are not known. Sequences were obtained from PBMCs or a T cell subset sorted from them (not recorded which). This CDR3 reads CASSPPQGRGTEAFF. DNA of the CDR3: TGTGCCAGCAGCCCCCCTCAGGGCCGGGGCACTGAAGCTTTCTTT.